Following are 16 T cell receptor beta chains from one sample sequenced in a study of T cells in Graves' hyperthyroidism and ophthalmopathy. Researchers amplified the TCR beta CDR3 regions from RNA transcripts. The HTBI primer set was used in a first-round RT-PCR of the TCR CDR3. TCRdb re-called the multiplex PCR reads with MiXCR, one entry per CDR3 protein. Of hundreds of thousands of distinct CDR3 sequences in the sample, about 15% are singletons; the top ten hold around 14%. The sequencing input was blood. The receptor source for this set is a man between 18 and 35 years old with Graves' ophthalmopathy.

In its sample, this clonotype was seen once. The rearrangement uses TRBV20-1 and TRBJ2-3, with D possibly matching TRBD1 (6 bases). Germline CDR1 and CDR2: DFQATT and SNEGSKA (reference sequence). The ends were cut back, 5 bases at V and 0 bases at J, with 18 bases in the middle. This CDR3 has 16 residues. The CDR3 DNA is TGCAGTGCTGAGGACGGGACACCAACTAGCACAGATACGCAGTATTTT. As protein: CSAEDGTPTSTDTQYF.

This clonotype was seen repeatedly, ten times or more. V and J are TRBV4-1 and TRBJ1-1; TRBD1 might be the D (6 bases). The V and J ends lost 5 bases and 8 bases respectively, with 12 bases between them. The CDR3 extends over 12 amino acids. Germline values: CDR1 MGHRA, CDR2 YSYEKL. The CDR3 region has the DNA TGCGCCAGCAGCACAGACAGGAGAGAAGCTTTCTTT. Its translation: CASSTDRREAFF.

Ten or more counts support this clonotype. The V call is TRBV20-1, the J call TRBJ1-1; D unresolved. Trimming cost V 1 base and J 6 bases, with 9 bases left between them. From germline, CDR1 is DFQATT and CDR2 SNEGSKA (reference sequence). The CDR3 has 12 amino acids. The CDR3 DNA reads TGCAGTGCTAGAGGGCGAAGGCCTGAAGCTTTCTTT. Translation: CSARGRRPEAFF.

The table lists this clonotype with many counts. V is TRBV11-2 and J is TRBJ2-4; a weak D match, TRBD2 (6 bases). Between the trimmed V and J ends, which lost 4 bases and 5 bases, there was a span of 15 bases. The V gene's germline CDR1 is SGHAT and CDR2 FQNNGV. The CDR3 is made up of 15 amino acids. The CDR3 coding sequence is TGTGCCAGCAGCTCGGACGACGGAGGGGAAAACATTCAGTACTTC. Protein sequence: CASSSDDGGENIQYF.

The chain has TRBV18 and TRBJ2-5, with a tentative D call TRBD1 (5 bases). Deletions cut 0 bases from V and 4 bases from J, with 6 bases between. The germline gives CDR1 KGHSH, CDR2 LQKENI. The CDR3 runs 13 residues. The CDR3 coding sequence is TGTGCCAGCTCACCACCCGACAGAGAGACCCAGTACTTC. Translation gives CASSPPDRETQYF.

The chain is built from TRBV19 and TRBJ1-5; D might be TRBD1 (5 bases). The CDR3 spans 14 residues. Germline CDR1 and CDR2: LNHDA and SQIVND (reference sequence). Trimming removed 1 base from V and 1 base from J, with 5 bases in between. The CDR3 DNA sequence: TGTGCCAGTAGTATAGGGGGGAGCAATCAGCCCCAGCATTTT. Residues: CASSIGGSNQPQHF.

In its sample, this clonotype was seen a few times. The chain employs TRBV6-1 and TRBJ2-3, with D perhaps being TRBD1 or TRBD2 (7 bases each). Trimming stripped 5 bases from V and 6 bases from J, with 24 bases between. Germline V gives CDR1 MNHNS, CDR2 SASEGT. There are 17 residues in the CDR3. In DNA, the CDR3 is TGTGCCAGCAGTCCGCACCGGTTTCAGGGGGGGGCGGATACGCAGTATTTT. As protein: CASSPHRFQGGADTQYF.

In this sample, this clonotype turned up many times. J is TRBJ1-1 and V is TRBV12-5; the D is unclear. Germline loops: CDR1 LGHNT, CDR2 FRNRAP. The CDR3 totals 13 residues. V was trimmed by 7 bases and J by 5 bases, leaving 14 bases between them. Here the CDR3 reads CASAAWGGTEAFF. Here the CDR3 DNA reads TGTGCTAGTGCCGCCTGGGGAGGGACTGAAGCTTTCTTT.

The chain carries TRBV6-2 or TRBV6-3 and TRBJ1-5; D unclear. Germline CDR1 MNHEY, CDR2 SVGEGT. The CDR3 sequence is 15 residues long. Trimming took 7 bases from V and 5 from J, leaving 18 bases between them. This CDR3 reads CASTPVGEGYQPQHF. The DNA of the CDR3 is TGTGCCAGCACCCCGGTTGGGGAGGGATATCAGCCCCAGCATTTT.

This clonotype was counted ten times or more. V usage is TRBV19 and J usage is TRBJ2-3; the match to TRBD2 covers 8 bases. Per germline, CDR1 LNHDA and CDR2 SQIVND (reference sequence). The CDR3 spans 17 residues. The junction had 8 bases not matched to a gene; V was cut back by 3 bases and J by 0 bases. CDR3 residues: CASSIVSSGYSTDTQYF. Written as DNA, the CDR3 is TGTGCCAGTAGTATCGTGTCTAGCGGGTATAGCACAGATACGCAGTATTTT. Looking up the rest from reference TRBV19 and TRBJ2-3 gives the full variable domain: DGGITQSPKYLFRKEGQNVTLSCEQNLNHDAMYWYRQDPGQGLRLIYYSQIVNDFQKGDIAEGYSVSREKKESFPLTVTSAQKNPTAFYLCASSIVSSGYSTDTQYFGPGTRLTVL.

The sample holds many counts of this clonotype. The J gene is TRBJ2-1, the V gene TRBV5-1; possibly TRBD2 for D (5 bases). Germline V gene data show CDR1 as SGHRS and CDR2 as YFSETQ. V was shortened by 2 bases and J by 0 bases, with 24 bases between the two germline ends. The CDR3 has 20 amino acids. The CDR3 loop reads CASSFSSARPGTDSYNEQFF. DNA of the CDR3: TGCGCCAGCAGCTTCTCCTCAGCTCGGCCGGGAACCGACTCCTACAATGAGCAGTTCTTC.

This clonotype has ten or more counts. J is TRBJ1-1 and V is TRBV6-2 or TRBV6-3, with TRBD1 identical over 7 bases. The CDR3 loop spans 16 amino acids. With V trimmed by 0 bases and J by 1 base, 5 bases remained unmatched. Germline lookup yields CDR1 MNHEY and CDR2 SVGEGT. CDR3 DNA sequence: TGTGCCAGCAGTTACTCTTGGACAGGAGAGAACACTGAAGCTTTCTTT. This translates into CASSYSWTGENTEAFF.

This clonotype has just a few counts. The rearrangement links TRBV4-2 to TRBJ2-1, with no clear D. Trimming removed 0 bases at V and 8 bases at J, with 20 bases between. The germline V gene has CDR1 LGHNA and CDR2 YNFKEQ. There are 17 residues in the CDR3. The CDR3 DNA sequence: TGTGCCAGCAGCCAAGAGTTAGGCGGCTCCCGGATCGATGAGCAGTTCTTC. Translation gives CASSQELGGSRIDEQFF.

This clonotype has a count of ten or more. This chain uses TRBV6-1 with TRBJ2-1; 12 nucleotides line up with TRBD2. The CDR3 consists of 16 residues. The trim removed 4 bases at V and 3 bases at J, leaving 4 bases unmatched. The germline V gene encodes CDR1 MNHNS and CDR2 SASEGT. In DNA form, the CDR3 reads TGTGCCAGCAGTGGACTAGCGGGGGAACGCTACAATGAGCAGTTCTTC. Amino acids: CASSGLAGERYNEQFF.

The chain recombines TRBV19 with TRBJ2-1; D tentatively reads TRBD1 or TRBD2 (5 bases each). This CDR3 contains 12 residues. Germline loops: CDR1 LNHDA, CDR2 SQIVND (reference sequence). The V gene lost 6 bases and the J gene lost 6 bases, with 9 bases spanning the gap. CDR3 protein: CASSGDGNEQFF. The CDR3 DNA follows: TGTGCCAGTAGCGGGGACGGCAATGAGCAGTTCTTC.

In this sample, this clonotype turned up many times. This chain links TRBV12-3 or TRBV12-4 with TRBJ1-2; TRBD1 matches 7 bases. Trimming took 6 bases from V and 4 from J; bases not matched to a gene: 8. This CDR3 has 14 amino acids. CDR3 region: CASRTGASTYGYTF. The CDR3 DNA reads as TGTGCCAGCAGAACAGGGGCGTCTACCTATGGCTACACCTTC.